The next 3 T cell receptor beta chains were all read from a single sample in a study of blood T cell repertoires in COVID-19. Here immunoSEQ multiplex PCR was the method, and the copy in TCRdb shows in-frame clones only, minus some. There are roughly 150,000 clones in the sample; roughly 87% occur only once, and over 4.5% lies in the top ten. Sequenced material: peripheral blood. The receptors were gathered from a human donor in a cohort sampled during active COVID-19.

The chain is built from TRBV28 and TRBJ1-3; TRBD1 matches 7 bases. CDR3 length equals 16 residues. V was pared by 8 bases and J by 0 bases, with 10 bases of the junction left unmatched. Germline CDR1 and CDR2: MDHEN and SYDVKM. DNA of the CDR3: TGTGCCAGCCATTCTGGACAGGAGCTCTCTGGAAACACCATATATTTT. This encodes CASHSGQELSGNTIYF. The full variable domain, its missing parts supplied by reference TRBV28 and TRBJ1-3, is DVKVTQSSRYLVKRTGEKVFLECVQDMDHENMFWYRQDPGLGLRLIYFSYDVKMKEKGDIPEGYSVSREKKERFSLILESASTNQTSMYLCASHSGQELSGNTIYFGEGSWLTVV.

The chain recombines TRBV6-6 with TRBJ1-1, with 11 bases identical to TRBD1. The CDR3 extends over 13 amino acids. CDR1 and CDR2 (germline): MNHNY, SVGAGI (reference sequence). V dropped 7 bases and J dropped 9; count of bases not matched to a gene: 7. CDR3 coding DNA: TGTGCCAGCATCCGGGACAGGGGGGCCAAAGCTTTCTTT. Protein sequence: CASIRDRGAKAFF.

The chain combines TRBV5-5 with TRBJ1-5; D ambiguous. Trimming shortened V by 2 bases and J by 4 bases, and 22 bases separated the two germline ends. There are 18 residues in the CDR3. Germline V gives CDR1 SGHKS, CDR2 YYEKEE (reference sequence). CDR3 in DNA: TGTGCCAGCAGCTTAACTCCCGACACCAAGTTACCTAATCAGCCCCAGCATTTT. This sequence encodes CASSLTPDTKLPNQPQHF.